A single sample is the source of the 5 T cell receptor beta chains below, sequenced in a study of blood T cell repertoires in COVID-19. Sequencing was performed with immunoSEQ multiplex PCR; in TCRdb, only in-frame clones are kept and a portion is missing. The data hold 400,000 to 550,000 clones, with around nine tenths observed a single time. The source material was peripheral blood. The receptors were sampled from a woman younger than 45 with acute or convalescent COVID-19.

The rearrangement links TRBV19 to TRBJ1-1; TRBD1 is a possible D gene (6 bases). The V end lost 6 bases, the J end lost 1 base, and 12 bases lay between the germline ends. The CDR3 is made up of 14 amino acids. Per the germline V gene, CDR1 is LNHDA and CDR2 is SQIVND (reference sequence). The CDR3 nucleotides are TGTGCCAGTAGGTCCGGGGACACGAACACTGAAGCTTTCTTT. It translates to CASRSGDTNTEAFF.

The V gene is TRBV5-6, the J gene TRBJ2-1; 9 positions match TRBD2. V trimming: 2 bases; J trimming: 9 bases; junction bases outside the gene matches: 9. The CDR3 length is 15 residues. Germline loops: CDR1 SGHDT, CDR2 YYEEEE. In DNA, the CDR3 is TGTGCCAGCAGCTTTCGCGGGGGGGCCCAGGGTGAGCAGTTCTTC. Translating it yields CASSFRGGAQGEQFF.

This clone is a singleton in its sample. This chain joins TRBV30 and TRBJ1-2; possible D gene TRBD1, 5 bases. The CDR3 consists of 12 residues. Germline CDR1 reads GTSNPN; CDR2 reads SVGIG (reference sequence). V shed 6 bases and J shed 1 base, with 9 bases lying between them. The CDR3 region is CACPGFNYGYTF. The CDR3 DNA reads TGTGCCTGTCCAGGGTTTAACTATGGCTACACCTTC.

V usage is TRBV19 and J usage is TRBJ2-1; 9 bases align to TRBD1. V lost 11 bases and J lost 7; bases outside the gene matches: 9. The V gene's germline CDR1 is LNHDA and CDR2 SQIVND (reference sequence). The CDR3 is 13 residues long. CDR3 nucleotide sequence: TGTGCCTCCGGGACAGGGAGTAAGAATGAGCAGTTCTTC. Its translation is CASGTGSKNEQFF.

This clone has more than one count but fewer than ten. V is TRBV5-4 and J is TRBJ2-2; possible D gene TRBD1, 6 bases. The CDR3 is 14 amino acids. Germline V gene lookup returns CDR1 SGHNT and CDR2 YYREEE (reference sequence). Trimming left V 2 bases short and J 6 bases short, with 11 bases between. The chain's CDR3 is CASSFDWGPGELFF. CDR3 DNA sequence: TGTGCCAGCAGCTTTGACTGGGGGCCCGGGGAGCTGTTTTTT.